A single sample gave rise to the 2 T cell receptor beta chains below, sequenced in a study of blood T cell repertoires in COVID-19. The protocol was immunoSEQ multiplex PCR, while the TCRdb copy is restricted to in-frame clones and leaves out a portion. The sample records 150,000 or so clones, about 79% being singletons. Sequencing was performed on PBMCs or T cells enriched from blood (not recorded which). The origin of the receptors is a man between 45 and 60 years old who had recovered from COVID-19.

The CDR3 coding sequence is TGTGCCAGCACCCGACTCGGGGGGGGTAATAAAGAGACCCAGTACTTC. It encodes CASTRLGGGNKETQYF. This sequence joins TRBV6-4 and TRBJ2-5; the match to TRBD2 covers 8 bases. The V and J ends lost 7 bases and 3 bases, in that order; junction bases with no gene match: 13. CDR3 size: 16 residues. Per germline, CDR1 MRHNA and CDR2 SNTAGT.

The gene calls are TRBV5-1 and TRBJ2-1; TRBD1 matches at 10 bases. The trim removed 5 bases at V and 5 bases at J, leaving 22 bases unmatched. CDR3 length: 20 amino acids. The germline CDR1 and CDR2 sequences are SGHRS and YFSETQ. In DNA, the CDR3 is TGCGCCAGCAGGGGCCACGGGACAGGGGAATTCGGGACTGGGCACAATGAGCAGTTCTTC. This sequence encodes CASRGHGTGEFGTGHNEQFF.